The 9 T cell receptor beta chains below were found in one sample sequenced in a study of response to subunit inactivated influenza vaccine. MiXCR, run by TCRdb on the RT-PCR reads, gives a single entry per CDR3 protein. This sample has fewer than 750,000 distinct CDR3 sequences, with roughly 15% found just once. Specimen: PBMCs from blood, collected about 12 days after vaccination. These receptors were collected from a man aged 50 to 59 who received an inactivated influenza vaccine.

A few counts support this clonotype. The chain employs TRBV29-1 and TRBJ2-2; D ambiguous. Trimming pared 0 bases from V and 5 bases from J, leaving 4 bases between. CDR1 is SQVTM, CDR2 ANQGSEA, per germline. The CDR3 consists of 12 residues. The CDR3 DNA sequence: TGCAGCGTTGAAGATCAGACCGGGGAGCTGTTTTTT. Translation gives CSVEDQTGELFF.

The V call is TRBV6-2 or TRBV6-3, the J call TRBJ2-3; the match to TRBD2 covers 14 bases. In germline, CDR1 is MNHEY, CDR2 SVGEGT. CDR3 size: 17 residues. The V and J ends lost 4 bases and 4 bases, in that order; junction bases with no gene match: 7. The CDR3 protein is CASSLTSGRARSDTQYF. The CDR3, as DNA: TGTGCCAGCAGTTTGACTAGCGGGAGGGCCAGGTCAGATACGCAGTATTTT.

This clonotype was seen many times. This rearrangement joins TRBV14 to TRBJ2-1; 10 positions match TRBD2. Germline CDR1 reads SGHDN; CDR2 reads FVKESK. The V segment lost 2 bases and the J segment 8 bases; nucleotides outside the gene matches: 12. This CDR3 is 17 amino acids long. CDR3 amino acids: CASSQRAGGLEFDEQFF. The CDR3 nucleotides are TGTGCCAGCAGCCAACGAGCGGGGGGGCTTGAGTTTGATGAGCAGTTCTTC.

This chain joins TRBV6-2 or TRBV6-3 and TRBJ1-5, with 7 bases identical to TRBD1. V gave up 6 bases and J gave up 7 bases; unmatched junction bases: 18. This CDR3 has 17 residues. CDR1 and CDR2 from the germline V gene are MNHEY and SVGEGT. The chain's CDR3 is CASSLRRTGGGGQPQHF. The CDR3 region has the DNA TGTGCCAGCAGCCTACGGCGGACAGGTGGAGGAGGACAGCCCCAGCATTTT.

This clonotype was seen only a few times. The chain recombines TRBV5-1 with TRBJ2-3; possible D gene TRBD1, 7 bases. Trimming took 5 bases from V and 5 from J, leaving 12 bases between them. This CDR3 is built from 13 residues. Looked up from germline, CDR1 is SGHRS and CDR2 is YFSETQ. In nucleotides, the CDR3 is TGCGCCAGCAGTGGGGGGACAGAAGATACGCAGTATTTT. Its protein product is CASSGGTEDTQYF.

This chain connects TRBV7-2 to TRBJ1-6; D is perhaps TRBD1 (6 bases). This CDR3 comprises 16 residues. V dropped 6 bases and J dropped 10 bases, with 22 bases sitting between them. CDR1 is SGHTA and CDR2 is FQGNSA in the germline V gene. The CDR3 DNA is TGTGCCAGCAGTACTAACGTCAGGGGCGCGGGATCACCCCTCCACTTT. Protein: CASSTNVRGAGSPLHF.

This clonotype has only a few counts. The chain is built from TRBV29-1 and TRBJ1-2, with TRBD1 identical over 9 bases. Trimming cost V 6 bases and J 1 base; bases outside gene matches: 6. Germline-derived CDR1 and CDR2 are SQVTM and ANQGSEA. The length of the CDR3 is 14 residues. The CDR3 DNA reads as TGCAGCGTGGAGGACAGGGGAGTTAACTATGGCTACACCTTC. It specifies CSVEDRGVNYGYTF.

This clonotype turned up a few times. This rearrangement joins TRBV5-1 to TRBJ2-3; possible D gene TRBD2, 6 bases. The germline gives CDR1 SGHRS, CDR2 YFSETQ. V dropped 0 bases and J dropped 0 bases, with 11 bases sitting between them. This CDR3 has 16 amino acids. The CDR3 DNA sequence: TGCGCCAGCAGCTTGGTTGGCGGGGCCAGCACAGATACGCAGTATTTT. This sequence encodes CASSLVGGASTDTQYF. The full variable domain, completed using reference TRBV5-1 and TRBJ2-3, is KAGVTQTPRYLIKTRGQQVTLSCSPISGHRSVSWYQQTPGQGLQFLFEYFSETQRNKGNFPGRFSGRQFSNSRSEMNVSTLELGDSALYLCASSLVGGASTDTQYFGPGTRLTVL.

This clonotype was observed a handful of times. This chain uses TRBV24-1 with TRBJ2-1; 7 bases are shared with TRBD2. Losses at the gene ends were 0 bases for V and 7 bases for J; bases not matched to a gene: 5. Germline assignment: CDR1 KGHDR and CDR2 SFDVKD. This CDR3 has 15 residues. This CDR3 reads CATSDLSTSHNEQFF. Written as DNA, the CDR3 is TGTGCCACCAGTGATTTGTCGACTAGCCATAATGAGCAGTTCTTC.